Presented here are 21 T cell receptor beta chains from one specimen sequenced in a study of T cell repertoires in aging, cancer and after chemotherapy (dated by TCRdb to 2018 to 2020). TCR beta rearrangements were amplified from genomic DNA isolated from peripheral blood, not from sorted cells or RNA. Instrument used: Illumina MiSeq. Rearranged TRB sequences spanning V, D and J segments were amplified by multiplex touch-down PCR using a mixed TRB-A/B primer pool. The public sequencing data were trimmed at Q25 with fastp and processed into clonotypes with MiXCR by TCRdb, which kept only in-frame beta chains. Entries are consolidated by CDR3 protein sequence, retaining the most common genes and DNA. The sample contains some 600 distinct CDR3 sequences, over 75% of them found a single time. The leading ten clones occupy approximately 6.6% of the sample. Sequenced: blood. Every receptor here comes from a human donor with a solid tumor.

The chain links TRBV29-1 to TRBJ2-6; D is ambiguous. V was cut by 1 base and J by 2 bases, with 9 bases left in between. Germline CDR1 SQVTM, CDR2 ANQGSEA. CDR3 size: 15 residues. The CDR3: CSVEGTIPGANVLTF. Here the CDR3 DNA reads TGCAGCGTTGAAGGAACTATTCCTGGGGCCAACGTCCTGACTTTC.

The CDR3 DNA sequence: TGTGCCAGCAGTCCGCAGGGGGCCCCTTTTTCACCCCTCCACTTT. It yields the protein CASSPQGAPFSPLHF. The gene calls are TRBV27 and TRBJ1-6; 8 bases line up with TRBD1. The CDR3 spans 15 residues. With 5 bases clipped from V and 9 bases from J, the junction kept 9 bases outside the gene matches. The germline CDR1 and CDR2 sequences are MNHEY and SMNVEV (reference sequence).

This clonotype has more than one count but fewer than ten. CDR3 residues: CASSLAAVRPQHF. Written as DNA, the CDR3 is TGTGCCAGCAGCTTAGCTGCGGTAAGGCCCCAGCATTTT. The chain has TRBV7-2 and TRBJ1-5; D unresolved. Deletions cut 0 bases from V and 9 bases from J, with 9 bases between. This CDR3 comprises 13 residues. Germline V gene sequence: CDR1 SGHTA, CDR2 FQGNSA.

J is TRBJ1-6 and V is TRBV5-8; no reliable D call. CDR1 is SGHTS and CDR2 is YDEGEE in the germline V gene. V shed 4 bases and J shed 6 bases, with 2 bases lying between them. The CDR3 is 11 residues long. The CDR3 is CASSLNSPLHF. In DNA form, the CDR3 reads TGTGCCAGCAGCCTTAATTCACCCCTCCACTTT.

V is TRBV6-6 and J is TRBJ2-1; 9 bases align to TRBD1. The V and J ends lost 6 bases and 1 base, in that order; junction bases with no gene match: 4. The germline V gene has CDR1 MNHNY and CDR2 SVGAGI (reference sequence). This CDR3 region has 15 residues. CDR3 amino acids: CASRAGTGSYNEQFF. The CDR3 DNA follows: TGTGCCAGCAGGGCCGGGACAGGGTCCTACAATGAGCAGTTCTTC.

The rearrangement joins TRBV5-1 to TRBJ2-2; TRBD2 matches at 10 bases. This CDR3 is built from 16 residues. The V and J ends lost 6 bases and 4 bases, in that order; junction bases with no gene match: 9. Per germline, CDR1 SGHRS and CDR2 YFSETQ. CDR3 sequence reads: CASNRPGLASTGELFF. In DNA, the CDR3 is TGCGCCAGCAACCGACCGGGACTAGCGAGCACCGGGGAGCTGTTTTTT.

The rearrangement uses TRBV19 and TRBJ1-2; TRBD1 matches at 7 bases. V lost 7 bases and J lost 2; bases outside the gene matches: 10. This CDR3 has 15 residues. The V gene's germline CDR1 is LNHDA and CDR2 SQIVND (reference sequence). The CDR3 DNA is TGTGCCAGTACCACAATCTTGACAGGGAACTATGGCTACACCTTC. This sequence encodes CASTTILTGNYGYTF.

The chain links TRBV7-3 to TRBJ2-1, with TRBD2 as a possible D gene (10 bases). Germline V gene sequence: CDR1 SGHTA, CDR2 FQGTGA. Trimming shortened V by 0 bases and J by 0 bases, and 24 bases separated the two germline ends. The CDR3 consists of 21 residues. CDR3 protein: CASSLTRGDRASGSSYNEQFF. CDR3 in DNA: TGTGCCAGCAGCTTAACGAGGGGGGACAGGGCTAGCGGGAGCTCCTACAATGAGCAGTTCTTC.

V gene TRBV5-5 combines with J gene TRBJ2-7; 8 bases fit TRBD1. Per the germline V gene, CDR1 is SGHKS and CDR2 is YYEKEE (reference sequence). This CDR3 is 15 amino acids long. V gave up 0 bases and J gave up 4 bases; unmatched junction bases: 6. Here the CDR3 reads CASSLDRGFFYEQYF. Here the CDR3 DNA reads TGTGCCAGCAGCTTGGACAGGGGGTTTTTTTACGAGCAGTACTTC.

This sequence joins TRBV5-5 and TRBJ2-2, with unresolved D. This CDR3 has 13 residues. In germline, CDR1 is SGHKS, CDR2 YYEKEE (reference sequence). The germline V and J ends were trimmed by 5 bases and 1 base, with 6 bases remaining between them. The CDR3 loop reads CASRSRNTGELFF. The CDR3 DNA is TGTGCCAGCAGGTCGAGGAACACCGGGGAGCTGTTTTTT.

CDR3 in DNA: TGTGCCAGCAGCCAAGATCTCGGGACAGGGCTTCGTGGGGAGCAGTTCTTC. It specifies CASSQDLGTGLRGEQFF. This chain links TRBV14 with TRBJ2-1, with 9 bases that match TRBD1. The V and J ends lost 0 bases and 10 bases, in that order; junction bases with no gene match: 13. The CDR3 is made up of 17 amino acids. Per the germline V gene, CDR1 is SGHDN and CDR2 is FVKESK.

This chain uses TRBV27 with TRBJ2-7; the D is unclear. Germline V CDR1 and CDR2: MNHEY, SMNVEV (reference sequence). The CDR3 is 13 amino acids. V was cut by 2 bases and J by 0 bases, with 5 bases left in between. Written as DNA, the CDR3 is TGTGCCAGCAGTTTAACGAGCTCCTACGAGCAGTACTTC. Translation gives CASSLTSSYEQYF.

This chain links TRBV6-1 with TRBJ1-3; no clear D gene. Trimming cost V 3 bases and J 0 bases, with 9 bases left between them. Germline CDR1 is MNHNS and CDR2 is SASEGT. The CDR3 is 15 residues long. CDR3 protein: CASSEHGSSGNTIYF. CDR3 nucleotide sequence: TGTGCCAGCAGTGAGCACGGGAGCTCTGGAAACACCATATATTTT.

The chain is built from TRBV19 and TRBJ2-1, with 11 bases that match TRBD2. This CDR3 contains 15 residues. Per the germline V gene, CDR1 is LNHDA and CDR2 is SQIVND (reference sequence). Trimming took 5 bases from V and 8 from J; bases not matched to a gene: 8. CDR3: CASSSGTSGGDEQFF. CDR3 nucleotides: TGTGCCAGTAGTTCCGGGACTAGCGGCGGCGATGAGCAGTTCTTC.

V gene TRBV7-3 combines with J gene TRBJ2-3, with D uncertain. CDR3 length: 12 residues. The germline V and J ends were trimmed by 2 bases and 4 bases, with 4 bases remaining between them. CDR1 is SGHTA and CDR2 is FQGTGA in the germline V gene. CDR3 protein: CASSLASDTQYF. Written as DNA, the CDR3 is TGTGCCAGCAGCTTAGCGTCAGATACGCAGTATTTT.

The CDR3 here is CASSLQSGGNTEAFF. For the CDR3, the DNA is TGTGCCAGCAGTTTGCAGAGTGGCGGAAACACTGAAGCTTTCTTT. The V and J genes are TRBV12-3 or TRBV12-4 and TRBJ1-1; D gene uncertain. CDR3 length equals 15 residues. V lost 3 bases to trimming and J lost 2 bases, with 13 bases between them.

The V call is TRBV5-1, the J call TRBJ1-1; TRBD1 is a possible D gene (5 bases). Per the germline V gene, CDR1 is SGHRS and CDR2 is YFSETQ. Trimming removed 0 bases at V and 5 bases at J, with 8 bases between. The CDR3 extends over 13 amino acids. The CDR3 nucleotides read TGCGCCAGCAGCTTGGAACAGGCAACTGAAGCTTTCTTT. Protein sequence: CASSLEQATEAFF.

Here the CDR3 reads CSARGSGLAAAEQYF. The DNA for the CDR3 is TGCAGTGCTAGAGGGTCGGGACTAGCGGCGGCCGAGCAGTACTTC. The rearrangement joins TRBV20-1 to TRBJ2-7; 11 positions match TRBD2. The junction had 8 bases not matched to a gene; V was cut back by 1 base and J by 6 bases. CDR3 length equals 15 residues. Germline lookup yields CDR1 DFQATT and CDR2 SNEGSKA (reference sequence).

The chain is built from TRBV20-1 and TRBJ1-2; D uncertain. The V gene's germline CDR1 is DFQATT and CDR2 SNEGSKA (reference sequence). Trimming left V 6 bases short and J 1 base short, with 12 bases between. The CDR3 is 13 amino acids. The CDR3 DNA sequence: TGCAGTGCCCCGGCGCAGTATAACTATGGCTACACCTTC. Translation gives CSAPAQYNYGYTF.

The chain employs TRBV10-3 and TRBJ1-5; 11 bases align to TRBD1. Germline V lookup: CDR1 ENHRY, CDR2 SYGVKD. V dropped 10 bases and J dropped 3; count of bases not matched to a gene: 8. The CDR3 has 15 amino acids. CDR3 sequence: CATDSGQGDNQPQHF. DNA for the CDR3: TGTGCCACCGATTCGGGACAGGGGGACAATCAGCCCCAGCATTTT.

This chain links TRBV5-1 with TRBJ2-7; 8 bases line up with TRBD1. The V and J ends lost 4 bases and 4 bases, in that order; junction bases with no gene match: 7. The germline gives CDR1 SGHRS, CDR2 YFSETQ. The CDR3 loop spans 14 amino acids. The CDR3 bases are TGCGCCAGCAGCGGGGGGACAGGCCTTTACGAGCAGTACTTC. It translates to CASSGGTGLYEQYF.